The sequence of this T cell receptor beta chain was determined in a study of siplizumab effects on memory and regulatory T cells. Study outcomes and limitations: The study found naive T cells seemingly more diverse than memory cells and seemingly major alloresponse contributors.

This table comes from immunoSEQ multiplex PCR, and its TCRdb copy is limited to in-frame clones, with some not included. The data hold about 57,000 clones, with around four fifths observed a single time. CDR3 length: 14 residues. Trimming cost V 0 bases and J 10 bases, with 13 bases left between them. Germline loops: CDR1 SGHDN, CDR2 FVKESK. As for this clone: Its specificity is not known.

The clonotype was recovered from a human donor in good health. The rearrangement uses TRBV14 and TRBJ2-1; no definite D call. Sequenced: memory CD4+ T cells sorted from blood. In DNA form, the CDR3 reads TGTGCCAGCAGCCAAGAAGGGTGGTGGACCGAGCAGTTCTTC. This sequence encodes CASSQEGWWTEQFF.